This TCR beta chain was captured in a study of beta chain features in type 1 diabetes (dated by TCRdb to the late 2010s). A note on the overall study: Mean age, gender distribution, total cell number and subset yield did not differ between patients and healthy donors. A total of around 110,000,000 sorted cells were examined across all samples, and a strong correlation was observed between cell number per subset and RNA yield. In the study, recently diagnosed type 1 diabetes patients and matched healthy donors were compared on the TCRB repertoires of their sorted circulating CD4+ T cell subsets. Naive and central memory subsets were obtained from all 30 or so donors, but regulatory and stem cell-like memory subsets were isolated from only 8 patients and roughly eight healthy donors. Broader findings and caveats from the paper: Shorter templates might be favored by PCR, yet because patient and control samples were amplified and corrected together, any such skew would affect both groups equally. Only small numbers of individuals were included in the HLA sub-analyses, which left unresolved whether HLA type had any influence on TCRB rearrangement. Because cDNA rather than genomic DNA was sequenced, highly expressing activated cells could have been over-represented, although no difference in activation and CD3 levels was found between groups. The naive, central memory and regulatory TCRB repertoires appeared to resemble one another more closely among patients than among healthy donors. In all four CD4+ subsets, TCRB CDR3 length was moderately but significantly shorter in type 1 diabetes patients. Patients with type 1 diabetes made fewer insertions and deleted more nucleotides at VDJ recombination sites, implying thymic rearrangement abnormalities.

About this clone itself: Its antigen specificity is not known. Per-base qualities were not stored, and no clone one base away is much larger.

The germline ends are 14 bases apart after V is trimmed by 6 bases and J by 5 bases. CDR1 SGHTA and CDR2 FQGNSA were looked up in the germline V gene. The CDR3 contains 13 residues, cysteine and phenylalanine counted. Only CDR3 DNA remains: 39 bases, in frame from the first base. The High Capacity cDNA Reverse Transcription Kit was used to reverse transcribe all of the isolated RNA, meaning that expressed TCRB transcripts were what got sequenced. Naive, central memory and regulatory T cell samples underwent deep immunoSEQ sequencing, averaging roughly 3.5 million total reads per sample. Sorted cells were lysed in RLT buffer and RNA was extracted with DNase-treated RNeasy Micro or Mini kits, depending on cell number. To prevent cross-contamination, each cell subset was processed individually, whereas patient and healthy donor samples were processed jointly. Using the immunoSEQ multiplex PCR, TCRB sequences were amplified from cDNA into 87-bp fragments spanning the CDR3 region. The amplicons were sequenced using the Illumina HiSeq platform. On the study's bioinformatics: Synthetic template baselines were used to correct PCR bias computationally, reads within Hamming distance 2 were collapsed together, and singletons that could not be merged were discarded. Reads were aligned against IMGT to assign V, D and J genes, CDR3 length and insertions or deletions at six rearrangement sites. Within each subset, clonotype counts were normalized to sorted cell number, after which true diversity and Gini coefficients were computed with the tcR R package. The overlap coefficient, calculated on TCRB nucleotide sequences, was used to measure repertoire sharing. Not all clones reach the TCRdb copy of this immuneACCESS table, which keeps in-frame sequences only. Checked studies attribute under half of the gap to unresolved V genes and leave the rest unexplained. The V and J calls and clone size were taken over from that table, and D and trimming were inferred from the DNA. Present in this sample are some 350,000 clones, roughly a tenth of which were seen just once. The ten largest clones take up 0.45% to 0.65% of the sample.

From each donor, a single peripheral blood sample of around 120 mL on average was drawn into heparinised tubes. Naive, central memory, regulatory and stem cell-like memory CD4+ T cells were sorted on a BD FACSAria II using a panel including CD45RO, CCR7, CD25, CD127, CD95 and CD27. All sorted populations exceeded 98% purity. Right away, PBMCs were isolated by Lymphoprep density gradient centrifugation and were stained directly, with no culture step. So that batch effects would be minimized, each experiment stained and sorted samples in pairs, pairing one healthy donor with one patient. The clonotype was recovered from a man aged 25 to 40 with type 1 diabetes. The sequence joins TRBV7-2 to TRBJ2-7; TRBD1 is a possible D gene, resting on 6 matching bases. Specimen: central memory CD4+ T cells from blood. CDR3 loop: CASSPGTYNEQYF. The DNA reads TGTGCCAGCAGTCCCGGGACATATAACGAGCAGTACTTC.